This TCR beta chain was retrieved from a study of breast tumors, draining lymph nodes, adjacent tissues. Each CDR3 protein gets one entry after TCRdb re-called the multiplex PCR reads with MiXCR. The sample records approximately 90,000 distinct CDR3 sequences, around 28% being singletons. As concerns this clonotype: Its specificity is unknown. This may be a read error: a much more frequent sequence differs by one nucleotide.

The CDR3 contains 16 residues. Between the trimmed V and J ends, which lost 9 bases and 7 bases, there was a span of 28 bases. Germline values: CDR1 MNHEY, CDR2 SMNVEV (reference sequence). Axillary draining lymph nodes of breast cancer patients supplied the node samples. The study, taken as a whole, reports: Compared with lymph nodes, tumors were less diverse; compared with nontumor tissue, more.

The chain has TRBV27 and TRBJ2-7; possible D gene TRBD1, 6 bases. Sequenced sample: axillary lymph node tissue. This TCR derives from a female donor with breast cancer. Some clones in this sample may be carry-over from other donors' samples. CDR3 residues: CASTSNTGQMNGEQYF. The DNA for the CDR3 is TGTGCCAGTACCTCAAACACCGGACAGATGAACGGGGAGCAGTACTTC.